Included here is one T cell receptor (beta chain) sequence, with context. This sample is drawn from a study of shared T cell receptors in the human thymus. Using immunoSEQ multiplex PCR, the repertoire was profiled, and TCRdb retains in-frame clones only, with some absent. Of over 650,000 clones in the sample, about 87% were seen once. CDR3 length equals 18 residues. Germline V gene data show CDR1 as LNHDA and CDR2 as SQIVND (reference sequence). With 3 bases clipped from V and 3 bases from J, the junction kept 14 bases outside the gene matches. The data were also submitted as part of a second study, on human thymus T cells. That paper notes: Donors were healthy Finnish infants having corrective surgery for congenital heart defects. Resected material from corrective heart surgery provided the thymus tissue analysed. There appeared to be biased usage of V and J genes in thymic and blood repertoires. Related research examined unrelated individuals and reported that their thymic repertoires overlapped highly.

Sequencing was performed on thymocytes. The source is a boy in the first two years of life with a congenital heart defect. V gene TRBV19 combines with J gene TRBJ2-7; 10 nucleotides agree with TRBD1. The DNA of the CDR3 is TGTGCCAGTAGTATCCGGGACCATGGTCGGACAGGGGGCTACGAGCAGTACTTC. This gives the protein CASSIRDHGRTGGYEQYF.